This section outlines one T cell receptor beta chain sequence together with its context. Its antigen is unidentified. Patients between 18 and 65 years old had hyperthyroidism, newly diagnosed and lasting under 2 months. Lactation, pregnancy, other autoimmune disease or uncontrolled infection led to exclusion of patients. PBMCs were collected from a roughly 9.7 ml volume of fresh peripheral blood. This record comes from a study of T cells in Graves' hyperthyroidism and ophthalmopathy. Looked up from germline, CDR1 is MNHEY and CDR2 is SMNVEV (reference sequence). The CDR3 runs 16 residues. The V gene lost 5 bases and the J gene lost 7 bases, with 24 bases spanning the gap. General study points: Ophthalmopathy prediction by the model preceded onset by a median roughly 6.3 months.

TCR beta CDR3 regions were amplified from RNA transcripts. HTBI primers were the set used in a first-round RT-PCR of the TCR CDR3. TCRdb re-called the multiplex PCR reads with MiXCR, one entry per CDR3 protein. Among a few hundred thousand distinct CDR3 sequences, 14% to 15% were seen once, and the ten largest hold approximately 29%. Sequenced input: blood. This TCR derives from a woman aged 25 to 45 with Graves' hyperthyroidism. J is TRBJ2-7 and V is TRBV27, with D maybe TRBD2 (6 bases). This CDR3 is CASSGKGQAGSGEQYF. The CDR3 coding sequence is TGTGCCAGCAGTGGGAAGGGCCAGGCGGGGTCGGGGGAGCAGTACTTC.